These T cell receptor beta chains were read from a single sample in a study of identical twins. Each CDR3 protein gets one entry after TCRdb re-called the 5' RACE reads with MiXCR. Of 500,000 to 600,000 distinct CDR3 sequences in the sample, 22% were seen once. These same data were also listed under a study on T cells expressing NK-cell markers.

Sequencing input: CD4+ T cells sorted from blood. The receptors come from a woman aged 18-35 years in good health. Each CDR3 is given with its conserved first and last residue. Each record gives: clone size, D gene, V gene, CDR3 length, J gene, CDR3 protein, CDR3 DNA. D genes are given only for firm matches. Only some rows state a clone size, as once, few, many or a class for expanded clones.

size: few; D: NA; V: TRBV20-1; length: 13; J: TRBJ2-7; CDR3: CSATTGSSYEQYF; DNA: TGCAGTGCTACCACCGGGTCCTCCTACGAGCAGTACTTC
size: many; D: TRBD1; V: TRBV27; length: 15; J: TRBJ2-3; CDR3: CASSPYRGSTDTQYF; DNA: TGTGCCAGCAGTCCCTACAGGGGTAGCACAGATACGCAGTATTTT
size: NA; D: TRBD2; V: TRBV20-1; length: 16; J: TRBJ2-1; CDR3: CSASKASGTTMGEQFF; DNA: TGCAGTGCTTCAAAAGCTAGCGGGACGACCATGGGAGAGCAGTTCTTC
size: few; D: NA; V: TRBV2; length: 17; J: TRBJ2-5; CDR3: CASRSGRGGGYQETQYF; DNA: TGTGCCAGCAGGAGCGGTCGGGGCGGGGGCTACCAAGAGACCCAGTACTTC
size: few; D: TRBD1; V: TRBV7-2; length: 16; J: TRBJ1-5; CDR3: CASSLGQGGGNQPQHF; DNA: TGTGCCAGCAGCTTAGGACAGGGTGGGGGCAATCAGCCCCAGCATTTT
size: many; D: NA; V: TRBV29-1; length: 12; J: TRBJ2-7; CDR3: CSVGQPPYEQYF; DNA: TGCAGCGTTGGACAGCCGCCCTACGAGCAGTACTTC
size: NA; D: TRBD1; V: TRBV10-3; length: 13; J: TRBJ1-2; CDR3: CAISENRGDGYTF; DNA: TGTGCCATCAGTGAGAACAGGGGGGATGGCTACACCTTC
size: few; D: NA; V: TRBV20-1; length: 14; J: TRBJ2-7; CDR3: CSAIGQGTFYEQYF; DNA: TGCAGTGCTATAGGGCAGGGGACTTTCTACGAGCAGTACTTC
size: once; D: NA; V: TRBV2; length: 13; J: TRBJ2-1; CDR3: CASSGEQFNEQFF; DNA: TGTGCCAGCAGCGGGGAGCAGTTCAATGAGCAGTTCTTC
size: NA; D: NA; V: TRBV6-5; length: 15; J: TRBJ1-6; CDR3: CASSYSSHINSPLHF; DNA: TGTGCCAGCAGTTACTCGAGCCACATTAATTCACCCCTCCACTTT
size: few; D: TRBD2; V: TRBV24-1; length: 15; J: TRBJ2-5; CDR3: CATSDLREGRETQYF; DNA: TGTGCCACCAGTGATTTGCGGGAGGGCCGGGAGACCCAGTACTTC
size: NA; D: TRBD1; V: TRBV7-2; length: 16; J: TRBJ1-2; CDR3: CASSTPPGQGGYGYTF; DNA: TGTGCCAGCAGCACCCCTCCGGGACAGGGGGGTTATGGCTACACCTTC
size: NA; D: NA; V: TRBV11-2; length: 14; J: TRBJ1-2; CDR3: CASSLSGAGKGYTF; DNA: TGTGCCAGCAGCTTAAGCGGGGCAGGGAAGGGCTACACCTTC
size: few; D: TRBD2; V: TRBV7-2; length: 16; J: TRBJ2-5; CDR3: CASSLSRLAGMRTQYF; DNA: TGTGCCAGCAGCTTAAGTCGACTAGCGGGAATGAGGACCCAGTACTTC
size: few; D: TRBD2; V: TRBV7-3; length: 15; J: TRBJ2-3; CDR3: CASSLTSGRTDTQYF; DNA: TGTGCCAGCAGCCTGACTAGCGGGCGCACAGATACGCAGTATTTT
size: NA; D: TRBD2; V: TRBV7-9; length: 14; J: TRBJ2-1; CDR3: CASSLLAGPNEQFF; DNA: TGTGCCAGCAGCTTACTAGCGGGGCCCAATGAGCAGTTCTTC
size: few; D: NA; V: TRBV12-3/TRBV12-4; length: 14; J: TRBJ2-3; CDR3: CASSRVARRDTQYF; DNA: TGTGCCAGCAGCCGAGTCGCCCGGAGAGATACGCAGTATTTT
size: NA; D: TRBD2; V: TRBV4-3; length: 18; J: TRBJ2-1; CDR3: CASSHLSGRAGTDNEQFF; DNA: TGCGCCAGCAGCCATCTCAGCGGGAGGGCCGGGACGGACAATGAGCAGTTCTTC
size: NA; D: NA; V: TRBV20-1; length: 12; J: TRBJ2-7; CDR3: CSARQGLGEQYF; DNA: TGCAGTGCTAGGCAGGGTTTGGGCGAGCAGTACTTC
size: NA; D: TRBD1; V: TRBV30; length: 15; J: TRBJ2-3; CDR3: CAWSQGGQGADTQYF; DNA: TGTGCCTGGAGTCAAGGGGGACAGGGGGCAGATACGCAGTATTTT
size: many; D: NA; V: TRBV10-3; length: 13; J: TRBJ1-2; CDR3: CAISPGQERGYTF; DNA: TGTGCCATCAGTCCGGGCCAGGAACGTGGCTACACCTTC
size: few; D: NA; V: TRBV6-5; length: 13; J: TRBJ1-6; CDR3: CASSLGPFSPLHF; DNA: TGTGCCAGCAGTTTAGGACCTTTCTCACCCCTCCACTTT
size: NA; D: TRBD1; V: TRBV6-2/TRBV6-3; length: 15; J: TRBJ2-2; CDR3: CASKVDRGNTGELFF; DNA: TGTGCCAGCAAGGTTGACAGGGGAAACACCGGGGAGCTGTTTTTT
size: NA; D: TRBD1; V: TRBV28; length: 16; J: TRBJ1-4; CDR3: CASSLPLQGAIEKLFF; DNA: TGTGCCAGCAGTTTACCTCTACAGGGGGCTATCGAAAAACTGTTTTTT
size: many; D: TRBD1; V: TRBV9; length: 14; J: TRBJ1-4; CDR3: CASSLQGTSEKLFF; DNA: TGTGCCAGCAGCTTACAGGGGACTAGTGAAAAACTGTTTTTT
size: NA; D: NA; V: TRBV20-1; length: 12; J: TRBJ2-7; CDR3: CSAGTPFYEQYF; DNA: TGCAGTGCTGGGACGCCCTTCTACGAGCAGTACTTC
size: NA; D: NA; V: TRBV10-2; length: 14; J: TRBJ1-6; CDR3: CASSERQGYSPLHF; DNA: TGCGCCAGCAGTGAGAGGCAGGGGTACTCACCCCTCCACTTT
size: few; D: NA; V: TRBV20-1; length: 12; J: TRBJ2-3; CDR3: CSARAGLNSQYF; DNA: TGCAGTGCTAGAGCCGGACTTAATTCGCAGTATTTT
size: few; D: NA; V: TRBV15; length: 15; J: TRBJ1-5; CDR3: CATSRDGRNNQPQHF; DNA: TGTGCCACCAGCAGAGATGGCCGGAACAATCAGCCCCAGCATTTT
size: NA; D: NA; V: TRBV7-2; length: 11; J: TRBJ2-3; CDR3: CASSEGTGSYF; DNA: TGTGCCAGCAGCGAAGGGACGGGGTCGTATTTT
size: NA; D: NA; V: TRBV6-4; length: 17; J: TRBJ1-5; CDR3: CASSDRTTVDSNQPQHF; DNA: TGTGCCAGCAGTGACCGCACTACGGTTGATAGCAATCAGCCCCAGCATTTT
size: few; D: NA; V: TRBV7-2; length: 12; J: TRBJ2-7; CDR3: CASSLRPFEQYF; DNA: TGTGCCAGCAGCTTACGTCCCTTTGAGCAGTACTTC
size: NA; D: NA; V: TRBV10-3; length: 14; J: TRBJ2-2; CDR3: CAISVGANTGELFF; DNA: TGTGCCATCAGTGTAGGAGCGAACACCGGGGAGCTGTTTTTT
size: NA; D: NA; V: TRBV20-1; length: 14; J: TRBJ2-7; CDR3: CSASGGRVSYEQYF; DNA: TGCAGTGCTAGCGGTGGACGCGTTTCCTACGAGCAGTACTTC
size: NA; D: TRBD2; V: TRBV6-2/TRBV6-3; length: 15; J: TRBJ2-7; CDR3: CASSYSSSGSYEQYF; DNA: TGTGCCAGCAGTTACTCTTCCAGCGGGAGCTACGAGCAGTACTTC
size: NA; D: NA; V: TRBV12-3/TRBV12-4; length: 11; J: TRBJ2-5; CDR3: CASTRGGVAYF; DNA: TGTGCCAGCACCAGGGGAGGGGTCGCGTACTTC
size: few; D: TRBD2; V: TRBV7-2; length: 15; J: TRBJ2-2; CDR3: CASVWGGANTGELFF; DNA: TGTGCCAGCGTTTGGGGAGGGGCGAACACCGGGGAGCTGTTTTTT
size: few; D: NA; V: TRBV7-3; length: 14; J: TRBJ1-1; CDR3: CASSSGTRGTEAFF; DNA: TGTGCCAGCAGCTCAGGGACCCGAGGCACTGAAGCTTTCTTT
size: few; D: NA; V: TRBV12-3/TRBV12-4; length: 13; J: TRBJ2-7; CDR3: CASSSGRYYEQYF; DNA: TGTGCCAGCAGTTCGGGACGGTACTACGAGCAGTACTTC
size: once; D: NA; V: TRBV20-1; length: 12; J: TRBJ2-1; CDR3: CSVPRLGNEQFF; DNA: TGCAGTGTTCCGCGACTAGGAAATGAGCAGTTCTTC
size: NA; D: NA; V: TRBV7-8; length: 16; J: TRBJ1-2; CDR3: CASSTKRTENRYGYTF; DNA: TGTGCCAGCAGCACTAAGAGGACCGAGAACCGTTATGGCTACACCTTC
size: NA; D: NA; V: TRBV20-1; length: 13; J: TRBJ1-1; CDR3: CSASSQVGVEAFF; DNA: TGCAGTGCTAGTTCCCAAGTCGGAGTAGAAGCTTTCTTT
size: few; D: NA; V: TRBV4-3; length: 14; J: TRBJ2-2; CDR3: CASSRWEDTGELFF; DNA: TGCGCCAGCAGTCGTTGGGAGGACACCGGGGAGCTGTTTTTT
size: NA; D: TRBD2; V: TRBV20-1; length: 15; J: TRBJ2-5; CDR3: CSARDTQGGSETQYF; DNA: TGCAGTGCTAGAGATACCCAGGGAGGGTCAGAGACCCAGTACTTC